This section outlines one T cell receptor beta chain sequence together with its context. Original handling: Amplification with reference gene primers provided the estimates of nucleated cell counts. Repertoires were generated with immunoSEQ multiplex PCR, while TCRdb's copy carries only in-frame clones and drops some. Clone size and V and J calls were adopted from that table, with D and trimming inferred from the DNA. The data show around 190,000 clones, more than 75% seen once. This sample stems from a study of blood T cell repertoires in COVID-19. In the study overall: Spain, Italy and the United States supplied samples that represented acute and convalescent COVID-19.

CDR3 length: 17 amino acids. The V segment lost 2 bases and the J segment 6 bases; nucleotides outside the gene matches: 14. CDR1 MNHEY and CDR2 SMNVEV come from the germline V gene (reference sequence). This receptor was identified in a woman between 50 and 59 years old with active or convalescent COVID-19. The rearrangement joins TRBV27 to TRBJ1-2; 8 bases match TRBD1. The sequenced sample consisted of peripheral blood. CDR3 in DNA: TGTGCCAGCAGTTTAAGACCCCATGGACAGGGAAGGCATGGCTACACCTTC. This sequence encodes CASSLRPHGQGRHGYTF.